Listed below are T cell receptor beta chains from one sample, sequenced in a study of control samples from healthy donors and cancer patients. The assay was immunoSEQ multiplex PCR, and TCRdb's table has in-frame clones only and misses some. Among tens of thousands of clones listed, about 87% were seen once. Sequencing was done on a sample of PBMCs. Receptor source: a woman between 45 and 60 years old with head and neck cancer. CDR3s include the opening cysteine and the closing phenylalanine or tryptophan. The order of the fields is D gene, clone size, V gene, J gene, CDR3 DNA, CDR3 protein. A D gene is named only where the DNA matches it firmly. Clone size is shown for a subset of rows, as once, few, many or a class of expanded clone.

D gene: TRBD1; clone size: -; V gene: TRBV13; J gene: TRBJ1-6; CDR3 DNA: TGTGCCAGCAGCTTAGGGGCAGGGGGCCAACTGATTTCACCCCTCCACTTT; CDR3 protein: CASSLGAGGQLISPLHF
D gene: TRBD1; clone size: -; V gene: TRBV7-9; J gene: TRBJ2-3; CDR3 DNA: TGTGCCAGCAGCTTAGCGCAGGGGGTGGATACGCAGTATTTT; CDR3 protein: CASSLAQGVDTQYF
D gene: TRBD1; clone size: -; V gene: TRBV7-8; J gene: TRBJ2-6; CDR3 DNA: TGTGCCAGCAGCTGGGACAGGGCGCGCTCTGGGGCCAACGTCCTGACTTTC; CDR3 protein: CASSWDRARSGANVLTF
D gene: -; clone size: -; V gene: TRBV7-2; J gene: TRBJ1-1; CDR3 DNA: TGTGCCAGCAGCTTAGGTATGAACACTGAAGCTTTCTTT; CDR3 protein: CASSLGMNTEAFF
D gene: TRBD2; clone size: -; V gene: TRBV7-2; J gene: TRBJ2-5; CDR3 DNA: TGTGCCAGCAGCTTGACTAGCGGGGGAGGTGGAGAGACCCAGTACTTC; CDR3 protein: CASSLTSGGGGETQYF
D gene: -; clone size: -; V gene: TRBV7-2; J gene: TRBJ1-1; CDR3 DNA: TGTGCCAGCAGCGTTGGGACAACGAACACTGAAGCTTTCTTT; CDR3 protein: CASSVGTTNTEAFF
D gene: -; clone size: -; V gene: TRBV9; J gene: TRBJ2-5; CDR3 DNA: TGTGCCAGCAGCGTAGAGGGGGTATGGCTACAAGAGACCCAGTACTTC; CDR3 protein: CASSVEGVWLQETQYF
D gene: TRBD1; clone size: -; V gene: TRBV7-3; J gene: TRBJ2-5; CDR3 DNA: TGTGCCAGCAGTTTGACAGGGCTTAAAGAGACCCAGTACTTC; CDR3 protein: CASSLTGLKETQYF
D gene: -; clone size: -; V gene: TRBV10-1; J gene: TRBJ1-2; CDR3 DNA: TGCGCCAGCAGTGAAGGACCTAACTATGGCTACACCTTC; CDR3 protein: CASSEGPNYGYTF
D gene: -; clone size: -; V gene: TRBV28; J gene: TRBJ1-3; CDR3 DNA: -; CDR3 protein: CASILGGRDDAIYF
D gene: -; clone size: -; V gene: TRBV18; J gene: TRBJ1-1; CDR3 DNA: TGTGCCAGCTCCCAACGCGAGACAGCGGGGAACACTGAAGCTTTCTTT; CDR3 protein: CASSQRETAGNTEAFF
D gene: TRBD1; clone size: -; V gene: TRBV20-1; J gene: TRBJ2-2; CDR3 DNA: TGCAGTGCTAGTGAGGGGGCGGCCACCGGGGAGCTGTTTTTT; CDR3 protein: CSASEGAATGELFF
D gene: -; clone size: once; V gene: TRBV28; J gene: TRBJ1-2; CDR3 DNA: TGTGCCAGCAGTCCCCTCCACGAGGGCTTTGGCTACACCTTC; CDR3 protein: CASSPLHEGFGYTF
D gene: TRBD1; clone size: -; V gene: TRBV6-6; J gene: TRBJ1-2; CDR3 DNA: TGTGCCAGCAGGCCTGACAGGGGCCGTGGCTACACCTTC; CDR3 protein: CASRPDRGRGYTF
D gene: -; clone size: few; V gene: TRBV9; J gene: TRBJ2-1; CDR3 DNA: TGTGCCAGCAGCGCTAGACAGGCCTCCTACAATGAGCAGTTCTTC; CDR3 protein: CASSARQASYNEQFF
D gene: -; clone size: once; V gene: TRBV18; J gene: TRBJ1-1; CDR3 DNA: TGTGCCAGCTCACCCCTTGAAGCGGTGGAAGCTTTCTTT; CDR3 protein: CASSPLEAVEAFF
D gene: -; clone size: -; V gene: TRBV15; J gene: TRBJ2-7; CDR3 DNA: TGTGCCACCAGCAGAGATCTTAAAATGGGGGAGCAGTACTTC; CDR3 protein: CATSRDLKMGEQYF
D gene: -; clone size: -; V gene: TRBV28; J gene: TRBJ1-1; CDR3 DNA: TGTGCCAGCAGCCTCGTCAGGGAAGCTTTCTTT; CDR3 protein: CASSLVREAFF
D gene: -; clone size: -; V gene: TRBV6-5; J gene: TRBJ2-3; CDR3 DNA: TGTGCCAGCAGCCCCAGGGCAGGGAGCACAGATACGCAGTATTTT; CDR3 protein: CASSPRAGSTDTQYF
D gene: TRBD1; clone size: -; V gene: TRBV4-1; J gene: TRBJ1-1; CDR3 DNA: TGCGCCAGCAGCCAAGGGACAGGGGGGTTTCAGAGGACTATGAACACTGAAGCTTTCTTT; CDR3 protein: CASSQGTGGFQRTMNTEAFF
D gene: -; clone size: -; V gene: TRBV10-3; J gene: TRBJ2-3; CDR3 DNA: TGTGCCATCAGCACACCTACACGCACAGATACGCAGTATTTT; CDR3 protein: CAISTPTRTDTQYF
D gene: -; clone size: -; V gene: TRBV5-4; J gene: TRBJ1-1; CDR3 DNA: TGTGCCAGCAGCCGTTATGATGCGGCTGAAGCTTTCTTT; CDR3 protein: CASSRYDAAEAFF
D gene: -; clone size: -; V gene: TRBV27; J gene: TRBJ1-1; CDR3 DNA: TGTGCCAGCAGTTCAACCGGGACGAAATTAAGCGAAGCTTTCTTT; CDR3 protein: CASSSTGTKLSEAFF
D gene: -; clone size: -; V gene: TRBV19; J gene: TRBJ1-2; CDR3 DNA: TGTGCCAGTAGTATAATCGAACAGTCCGGCCATGGCTACACCTTC; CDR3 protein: CASSIIEQSGHGYTF
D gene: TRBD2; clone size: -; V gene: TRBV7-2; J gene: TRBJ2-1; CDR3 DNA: TGTGCCAGCAGCCTTAGCGGGGGGGCCAGGTACAATGAGCAGTTCTTC; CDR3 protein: CASSLSGGARYNEQFF
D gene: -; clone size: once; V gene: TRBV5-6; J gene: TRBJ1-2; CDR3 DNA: TGTGCCAGCAGCTTGGGCCAGGCCTCTAACTATGGCTACACCTTC; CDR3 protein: CASSLGQASNYGYTF
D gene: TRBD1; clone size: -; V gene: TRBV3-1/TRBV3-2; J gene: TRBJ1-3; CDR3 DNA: TGTGCCAGCAGCCAAGACTACGGACAGGCCGGTCGAAGAAACACCATATATTTT; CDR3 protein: CASSQDYGQAGRRNTIYF
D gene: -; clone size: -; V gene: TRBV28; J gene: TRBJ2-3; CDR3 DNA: TGTGCCAGCAGTTTTTTAGCAGGCACAGATACGCAGTATTTT; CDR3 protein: CASSFLAGTDTQYF
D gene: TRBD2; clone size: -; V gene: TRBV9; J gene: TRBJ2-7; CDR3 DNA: TGTGCCAGCAGCGCCTCGACTAGCGGGGCCTACGAGCAGTACTTC; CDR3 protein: CASSASTSGAYEQYF
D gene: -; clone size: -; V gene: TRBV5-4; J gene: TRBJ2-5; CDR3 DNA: TGTGCCAGCAGCTTGGTGTCGGAGACCCAGTACTTC; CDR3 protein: CASSLVSETQYF
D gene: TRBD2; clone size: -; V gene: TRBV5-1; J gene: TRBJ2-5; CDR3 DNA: TGCGCCAGCAGCTTGAGGGAGGGGCCACCGCGTACCCAGTACTTC; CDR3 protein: CASSLREGPPRTQYF
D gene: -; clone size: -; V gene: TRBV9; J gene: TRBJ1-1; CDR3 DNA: TGTGCCAGCAGCGTAGTAGCCGGGGGGTCCGCCACTGAAGCTTTCTTT; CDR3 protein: CASSVVAGGSATEAFF
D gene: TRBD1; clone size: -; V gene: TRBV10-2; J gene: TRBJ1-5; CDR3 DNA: TGCGCCAGCAGTGAACCAGGGGGAAATCAGCCCCAGCATTTT; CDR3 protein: CASSEPGGNQPQHF
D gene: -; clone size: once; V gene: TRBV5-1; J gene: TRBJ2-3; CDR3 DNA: TGCGCCAGCAGCTACCCTGGGGGGGATACGCAGTATTTT; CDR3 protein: CASSYPGGDTQYF
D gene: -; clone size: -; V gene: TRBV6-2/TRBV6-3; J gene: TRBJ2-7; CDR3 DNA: TGTGCCAGCAGCCCGGGACGGACCTACGAGCAGTACTTC; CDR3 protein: CASSPGRTYEQYF
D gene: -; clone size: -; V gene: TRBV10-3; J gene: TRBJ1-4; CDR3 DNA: TGTGCCATCAGTGAGTCAGGTCTACGAACTAATGAAAAACTGTTTTTT; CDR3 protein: CAISESGLRTNEKLFF
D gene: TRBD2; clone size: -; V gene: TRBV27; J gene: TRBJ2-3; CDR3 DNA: TGTGCCAGCAGTTTATCCCCGACTAGCAGGCGTTATTTT; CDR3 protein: CASSLSPTSRRYF
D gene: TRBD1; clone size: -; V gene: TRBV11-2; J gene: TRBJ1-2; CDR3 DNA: TGTGCCAGCAGCCGGACAGGGTGGGAGAACTATGGCTACACCTTC; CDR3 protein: CASSRTGWENYGYTF
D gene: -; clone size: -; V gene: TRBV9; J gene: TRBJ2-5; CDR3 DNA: TGTGCCAGCAGCGTAGACGAGACCCAGTACTTC; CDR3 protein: CASSVDETQYF
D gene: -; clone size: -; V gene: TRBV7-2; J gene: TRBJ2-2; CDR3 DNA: TGTGCCAGCAGAAGGCGGGGGCCCAACACCGGGGAGCTGTTTTTT; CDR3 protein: CASRRRGPNTGELFF
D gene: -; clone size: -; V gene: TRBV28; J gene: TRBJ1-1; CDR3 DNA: TGTGCCAGCAGAACGGACAGTCAGAACACTGAAGCTTTCTTT; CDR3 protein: CASRTDSQNTEAFF
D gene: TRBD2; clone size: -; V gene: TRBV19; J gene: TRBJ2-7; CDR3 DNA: TGTGCCAGTAGTCGAGCGGGGACGCCAACCTACGAGCAGTACTTC; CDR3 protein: CASSRAGTPTYEQYF
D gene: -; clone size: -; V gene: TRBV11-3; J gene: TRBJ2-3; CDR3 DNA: TGTGCCAGCAGCTTAGAGAGTACTACGCAGTATTTT; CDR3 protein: CASSLESTTQYF
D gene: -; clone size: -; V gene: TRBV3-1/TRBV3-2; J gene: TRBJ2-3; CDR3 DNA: TGTGCCAGCAGCCAAGGTGGGGGGGGCCATCCAGATACGCAGTATTTT; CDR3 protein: CASSQGGGGHPDTQYF
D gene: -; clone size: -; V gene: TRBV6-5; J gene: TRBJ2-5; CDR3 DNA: TGTGCCAGCAGGGGAGCCTCCGATAGGGTGACCCAGTACTTC; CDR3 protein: CASRGASDRVTQYF
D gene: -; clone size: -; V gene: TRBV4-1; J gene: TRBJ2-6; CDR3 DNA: TGCGCCAGCAGCCAAGTTGGAACCGAAAAGGCCTCTGGGGCCAACGTCCTGACTTTC; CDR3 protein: CASSQVGTEKASGANVLTF
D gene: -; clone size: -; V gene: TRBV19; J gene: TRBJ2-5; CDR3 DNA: TGTGCCAGTAGCGCCTCGGGCCAAGAGACCCAGTACTTC; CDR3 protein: CASSASGQETQYF